This T cell receptor beta chain originates from a study of immune evolution from preneoplasia to lung adenocarcinoma. Overall study results and limits: KRAS-mutant nodules had the highest T cell clonality.

Sequencing used immunoSEQ multiplex PCR; TCRdb keeps in-frame clones, though not all of them. This sample has some 10,000 clones; around 79% occur once, and the top ten carry approximately 8.8%. Germline values: CDR1 MDHEN, CDR2 SYDVKM. V was pared by 7 bases and J by 4 bases, with 7 bases between. The CDR3 has 11 amino acids. A remark on this clone: Its antigen is unidentified.

Specimen: FFPE minimally invasive lung adenocarcinoma tissue. V and J are TRBV28 and TRBJ1-1; D gene ambiguous. The TCR originated in an older donor with lung adenocarcinoma. CDR3 in DNA: TGTGCCAGCACCGGTGGCACTGAAGCTTTCTTT. The encoded protein is CASTGGTEAFF.